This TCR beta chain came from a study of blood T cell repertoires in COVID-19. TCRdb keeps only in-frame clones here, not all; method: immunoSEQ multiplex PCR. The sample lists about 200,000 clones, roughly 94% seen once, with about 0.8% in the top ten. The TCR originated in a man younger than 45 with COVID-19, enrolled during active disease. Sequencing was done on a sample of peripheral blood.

Written as DNA, the CDR3 is TGTGCCAGCAGTCGTCTCGGACAGGGGAACACAGATACGCAGTATTTT. This sequence encodes CASSRLGQGNTDTQYF. V and J are TRBV7-9 and TRBJ2-3; 9 bases are a match to TRBD1. Per germline, CDR1 SEHNR and CDR2 FQNEAQ (reference sequence). The CDR3 has 16 residues. After removal of 6 bases from V and 2 bases from J, the junction contained 9 bases not matched to a gene.